This passage covers 6 T cell receptor beta chains from one sample sequenced in a study of beta chain features in type 1 diabetes. Expressed TCRB transcripts got sequenced, as all isolated RNA was reverse transcribed. The method was immunoSEQ multiplex PCR; TCRdb's version includes in-frame clones alone and lacks a portion of them. The table lists more than 20,000 clones, 40% to 60% of them singletons. The antigens these receptors bind are not known. General study points: TCRB CDR3s were moderately but significantly shorter in Type 1 diabetes patients in all four CD4+ subsets.

What was sequenced was stem cell memory CD4+ T cells from blood. Every receptor here comes from a man aged 25 to 40 with type 1 diabetes.

The chain recombines TRBV4-1 with TRBJ2-7; TRBD2 aligns across 7 bases. J was trimmed by 3 bases and V by 0 bases; bases with no gene match: 5. CDR1 and CDR2 (germline): MGHRA, YSYEKL. The CDR3 spans 15 residues. CDR3 nucleotides: TGCGCCAGCAGCCAAGAATCTAGCGGATTCTACGAGCAGTACTTC. Amino acids: CASSQESSGFYEQYF.

This clone appeared a few times. J is TRBJ1-1 and V is TRBV7-9; the D gene is possibly TRBD1 (6 bases). Germline CDR1 SEHNR, CDR2 FQNEAQ (reference sequence). The CDR3 loop spans 15 amino acids. The V gene lost 5 bases and the J gene lost 2 bases, with 15 bases spanning the gap. Here the CDR3 DNA reads TGTGCCAGCAGCCCACGGACAGACTTTAACACTGAAGCTTTCTTT. Translation gives CASSPRTDFNTEAFF.

This clone was seen a handful of times. The rearrangement uses TRBV5-1 and TRBJ1-1; TRBD1 matches at 12 bases. CDR1 and CDR2 (germline): SGHRS, YFSETQ. The V and J ends lost 0 bases and 4 bases, in that order; junction bases with no gene match: 10. This CDR3 has 18 amino acids. The DNA of the CDR3 is TGCGCCAGCAGCTTGGTTTCGGGACAGGGGGCCCCCGGCACTGAAGCTTTCTTT. Amino acids: CASSLVSGQGAPGTEAFF. Using reference TRBV5-1 and TRBJ1-1 for the parts outside the CDR3, the full variable domain is KAGVTQTPRYLIKTRGQQVTLSCSPISGHRSVSWYQQTPGQGLQFLFEYFSETQRNKGNFPGRFSGRQFSNSRSEMNVSTLELGDSALYLCASSLVSGQGAPGTEAFFGQGTRLTVV.

This clone was recorded a few times. The chain is built from TRBV19 and TRBJ2-1; 7 bases align to TRBD2. J was trimmed by 8 bases and V by 7 bases; bases with no gene match: 17. Germline values: CDR1 LNHDA, CDR2 SQIVND (reference sequence). The CDR3 sequence is 16 residues long. The CDR3 is CASTDQLGGGTHEQFF. CDR3 DNA sequence: TGTGCCAGTACCGATCAGTTGGGGGGGGGTACTCATGAGCAGTTCTTC.

V gene TRBV5-1 combines with J gene TRBJ2-1; D perhaps matches TRBD2 (5 bases). Germline CDR1 is SGHRS and CDR2 is YFSETQ. This CDR3 has 15 residues. V was trimmed by 4 bases and J by 6 bases, leaving 17 bases between them. DNA for the CDR3: TGCGCCAGCAGCCGGGGAGCTAATTGGGGCAATGAGCAGTTCTTC. Amino acid sequence: CASSRGANWGNEQFF. The complete variable domain, with remaining parts taken from reference TRBV5-1 and TRBJ2-1, reads KAGVTQTPRYLIKTRGQQVTLSCSPISGHRSVSWYQQTPGQGLQFLFEYFSETQRNKGNFPGRFSGRQFSNSRSEMNVSTLELGDSALYLCASSRGANWGNEQFFGPGTRLTVL.

The CDR3 protein is CASGLGTGTADQPQHF. In DNA form, the CDR3 reads TGTGCTAGTGGTTTGGGGACCGGGACAGCGGATCAGCCCCAGCATTTT. V gene TRBV12-5 combines with J gene TRBJ1-5; 7 bases map to TRBD1. The germline CDR1 and CDR2 sequences are LGHNT and FRNRAP. V lost 1 base and J lost 5; bases outside the gene matches: 8. The CDR3 consists of 16 residues.